One TCR beta chain is described in this entry. The diagnostic colonoscopy in ulcerative colitis patients preceded any immunosuppressive treatment. At colonoscopy, a blood sample was also collected. This record comes from a study of pediatric ulcerative colitis. This was a survey-level run. The method was immunoSEQ multiplex PCR; TCRdb's version includes in-frame clones alone and lacks a portion of them. The sample consists of 10,000 or so clones, around 90% of them appearing once. The CDR3 has 13 amino acids. Germline loops: CDR1 SGHDT, CDR2 YYEEEE. V was trimmed by 4 bases and J by 3 bases, leaving 10 bases between them.

V is TRBV5-6 and J is TRBJ2-5; D uncertain. Sequencing used blood. The TCR was taken from a girl aged 10 to 17 with moderate ulcerative colitis. CDR3 nucleotides: TGTGCCAGCAGCCAACAGCACGAAGAGACCCAGTACTTC. It specifies CASSQQHEETQYF.